Below, 8 T cell receptor beta chains from the same sample are listed, as sequenced in a study of T-cell reconstitution after alpha-beta-depleted transplantation in children. Molecular barcoding with unique molecular identifiers was used for the TCRbeta library. TCRdb redid the calling of the PCR reads with MiXCR, one entry per CDR3 protein. The sample lists around 960,000 distinct CDR3 sequences, around 30% occurring once. Here the sequenced sample was PBMCs, mostly from graft donor cells, taken 360 days after TCRalphabeta/CD19-depleted stem cell transplant. These receptors all stem from a boy younger than two who had a stem cell transplant for SCID, so the T cells may come from the graft donor.

The CDR3 spells CASSQEVSTNYGYTF. CDR3 nucleotide sequence: TGTGCCAGCAGCCAAGAGGTCTCAACCAACTATGGCTACACCTTC. This chain joins TRBV4-2 and TRBJ1-2, with D unresolved. The CDR3 runs 15 residues. V lost 0 bases and J 2 bases, leaving 10 bases between the germline ends. CDR1 is LGHNA, CDR2 YNFKEQ, per germline.

This chain joins TRBV5-1 and TRBJ2-7; 11 nucleotides align to TRBD2. This CDR3 is 17 amino acids long. V was clipped by 1 base and J by 0 bases; unmatched bases: 6. Germline-derived CDR1 and CDR2 are SGHRS and YFSETQ. The CDR3 protein is CASSLSSGGYSSYEQYF. Written as DNA, the CDR3 is TGCGCCAGCAGCTTGTCTAGCGGGGGGTACAGCTCCTACGAGCAGTACTTC.

V usage is TRBV7-6 and J usage is TRBJ2-1; D possibly uses TRBD1 or TRBD2 (5 bases each). This CDR3 has 16 amino acids. CDR1 SGHVS and CDR2 FNYEAQ come from the germline V gene. V lost 3 bases to trimming and J lost 6 bases, with 18 bases between them. The CDR3 here is CASSFNRDLASNEQFF. DNA for the CDR3: TGTGCCAGCAGCTTCAACCGGGACCTTGCGAGCAATGAGCAGTTCTTC.

Notes on this clonotype: The conserved phenylalanine or tryptophan normally closing the CDR3 is absent here, so this likely arose from a read error. The limits of the CDR3 on the DNA are not certain, so only TCRdb's listed CDR3 is given. CDR3 sequence: CASRKRQGQLSL. The V and J genes are TRBV12-3 or TRBV12-4 and TRBJ1-1; the D call TRBD1 from the table was never checked on the DNA. The CDR3 has 12 amino acids, counting both end residues.

The rearrangement joins TRBV2 to TRBJ2-7; D may be TRBD2 (6 bases). This CDR3 is built from 17 residues. From germline, CDR1 is SNHLY and CDR2 FYNNEI. The germline V and J ends were trimmed by 7 bases and 3 bases, with 25 bases remaining between them. CDR3: CASTYPTVRGLNYEQYF. The CDR3, as DNA: TGTGCCAGCACCTACCCAACAGTTAGGGGACTCAACTACGAGCAGTACTTC.

This clonotype was found a few times. The gene calls are TRBV9 and TRBJ1-4; 7 bases are a match to TRBD1. Trimming cost V 0 bases and J 5 bases; bases outside gene matches: 4. There are 15 residues in the CDR3. The germline gives CDR1 SGDLS, CDR2 YYNGEE. The DNA of the CDR3 is TGTGCCAGCAGCGTAGCCGACAGGGAGAATGAAAAACTGTTTTTT. Its translation: CASSVADRENEKLFF.

This chain uses TRBV6-5 with TRBJ2-3; 7 positions agree with TRBD1. With 4 bases clipped from V and 3 bases from J, the junction kept 13 bases outside the gene matches. Germline V lookup: CDR1 MNHEY, CDR2 SVGAGI. CDR3 size: 17 residues. As DNA, the CDR3 is TGTGCCAGCAGTTGGGCAGGGGGTAGGACCCTAACAGATACGCAGTATTTT. Translating gives CASSWAGGRTLTDTQYF.

This clonotype came up a few times. This chain uses TRBV7-9 with TRBJ1-1; the D is unclear. Germline V gene lookup returns CDR1 SEHNR and CDR2 FQNEAQ (reference sequence). V dropped 11 bases and J dropped 1 base, with 20 bases sitting between them. CDR3 length equals 15 residues. For the CDR3, the DNA is TGTGCCTCACGATCGAGAGGTTCCGGGAACACTGAAGCTTTCTTT. It is translated as CASRSRGSGNTEAFF.